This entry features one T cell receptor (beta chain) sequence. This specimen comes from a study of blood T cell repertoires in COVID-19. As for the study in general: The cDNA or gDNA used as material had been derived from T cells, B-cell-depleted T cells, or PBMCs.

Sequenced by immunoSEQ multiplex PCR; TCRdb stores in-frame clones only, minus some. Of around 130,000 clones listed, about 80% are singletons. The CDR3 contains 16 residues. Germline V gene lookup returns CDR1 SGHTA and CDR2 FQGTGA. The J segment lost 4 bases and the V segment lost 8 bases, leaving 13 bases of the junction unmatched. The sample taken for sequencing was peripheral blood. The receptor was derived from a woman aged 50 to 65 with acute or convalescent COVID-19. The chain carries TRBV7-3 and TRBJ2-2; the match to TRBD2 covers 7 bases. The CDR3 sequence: CASGPTPWEGTGELFF. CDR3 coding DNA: TGTGCCAGCGGACCGACCCCCTGGGAGGGCACCGGGGAGCTGTTTTTT.